This T cell receptor beta chain comes out of a study of Graves' ophthalmopathy and Graves' hyperthyroidism. General study findings and limits: Blood repertoires reportedly contained most expanded thyroid clonotypes above 0.001 frequency.

Uncontrolled infections, pregnancy, lactation or other autoimmune diseases led to patient exclusion. The authors diagnosed from clinical symptoms, serum thyroxine, TRAb, thyroid ultrasound and orbital computed tomography. PBMCs were isolated from an approximately 10 ml sample of fresh peripheral blood. In the case of this clonotype: The antigen is not known.

RNA transcripts yielded amplified TCR beta CDR3 regions. The first-round RT-PCR employed HTBI primers together with the Qiagen OneStep RT-PCR kit. A multiplex PCR was then performed as the second round. TCRdb reprocessed the multiplex PCR reads with MiXCR, giving one entry per CDR3 protein. The table records about 400,000 distinct CDR3 sequences, about a sixth of them present only once. This CDR3 is built from 15 residues. From germline, CDR1 is LGHDT and CDR2 YNNKEL (reference sequence). The V end was cut by 5 bases, the J end by 5 bases, with 18 bases between. The J gene is TRBJ2-5, the V gene TRBV3-1; TRBD1 is a possible D gene (7 bases). The source is a woman between 18 and 29 years old with Graves' ophthalmopathy. The sequenced sample consisted of peripheral blood. The CDR3 here is CASSNGGGEGETQYF. CDR3 DNA sequence: TGTGCCAGCAGCAATGGAGGGGGCGAAGGGGAGACCCAGTACTTC.